This T cell receptor (beta chain) was identified during a study of blood T cell repertoires in COVID-19. Libraries were prepared by immunoSEQ multiplex PCR; TCRdb keeps only in-frame clonotypes and omits some of them. The sample contains 50,000 to 55,000 clones, around 87% of which appear only once. J lost 6 bases, V lost 2 bases, and 17 bases had no gene match. Per the germline V gene, CDR1 is MNHEY and CDR2 is SMNVEV (reference sequence). This CDR3 has 20 residues. The receptor's source is a middle-aged man with active COVID-19. Material: peripheral blood. The genes are TRBV27 and TRBJ2-1; 12 nucleotides align to TRBD2. CDR3 amino acids: CASSLRDTGLAGGVRNEQFF. CDR3 coding DNA: TGTGCCAGCAGTTTACGCGACACGGGGCTAGCGGGAGGGGTCCGCAATGAGCAGTTCTTC.